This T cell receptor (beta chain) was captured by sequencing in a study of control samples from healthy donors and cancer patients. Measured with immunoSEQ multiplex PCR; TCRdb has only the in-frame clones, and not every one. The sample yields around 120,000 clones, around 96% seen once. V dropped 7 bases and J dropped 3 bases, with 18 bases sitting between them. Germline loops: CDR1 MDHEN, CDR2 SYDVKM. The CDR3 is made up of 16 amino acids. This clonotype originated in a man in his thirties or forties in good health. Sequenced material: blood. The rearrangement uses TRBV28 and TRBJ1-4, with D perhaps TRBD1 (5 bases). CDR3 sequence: CASIPGVGRANEKLFF. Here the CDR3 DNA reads TGTGCCAGCATTCCGGGGGTGGGAAGGGCTAATGAAAAACTGTTTTTT.